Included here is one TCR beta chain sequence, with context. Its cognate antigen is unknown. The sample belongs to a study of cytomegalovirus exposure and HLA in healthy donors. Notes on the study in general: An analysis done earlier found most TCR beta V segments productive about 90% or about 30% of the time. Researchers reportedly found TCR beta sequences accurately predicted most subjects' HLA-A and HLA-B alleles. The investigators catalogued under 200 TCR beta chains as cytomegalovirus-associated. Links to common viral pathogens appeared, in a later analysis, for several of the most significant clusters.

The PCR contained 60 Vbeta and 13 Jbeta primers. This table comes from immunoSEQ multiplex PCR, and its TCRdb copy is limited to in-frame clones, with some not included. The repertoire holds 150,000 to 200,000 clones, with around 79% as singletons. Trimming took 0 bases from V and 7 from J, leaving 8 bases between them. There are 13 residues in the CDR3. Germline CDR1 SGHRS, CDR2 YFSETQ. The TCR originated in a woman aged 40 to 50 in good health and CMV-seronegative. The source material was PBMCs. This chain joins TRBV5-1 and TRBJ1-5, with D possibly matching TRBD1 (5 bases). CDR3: CASSLEGLQPQHF. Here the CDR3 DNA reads TGCGCCAGCAGCTTGGAGGGACTACAGCCCCAGCATTTT. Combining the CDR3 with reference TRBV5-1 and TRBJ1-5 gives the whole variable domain KAGVTQTPRYLIKTRGQQVTLSCSPISGHRSVSWYQQTPGQGLQFLFEYFSETQRNKGNFPGRFSGRQFSNSRSEMNVSTLELGDSALYLCASSLEGLQPQHFGDGTRLSIL.